The following is a T cell receptor beta chain sequence with its context. Its antigen is not known. Treatment of the sample: treatment-naive control, cytoreductive nephrectomy. This renal cell carcinoma was of the clear cell type. Controls included 4 female and approximately twelve male donors, resected 2011 to 2014. Germline V gives CDR1 SGDLS, CDR2 YYNGEE. The CDR3 runs 15 residues. The ends lost 3 bases at V and 1 base at J; junction bases unmatched: 6. These data originate in a study of radiation and T cells in renal cell carcinoma. Broader study findings: Irradiated tumors had higher TCR clonality than control tumors. Irradiated tumors held more dominant CDR3 motifs than control tumors.

Assay: immunoSEQ multiplex PCR; the TCRdb copy retains only in-frame clones and omits some. The sample records about 8,900 clones, approximately 60% being singletons. V is TRBV9 and J is TRBJ2-5; 7 bases fit TRBD1. The TCR comes from a man in his sixties with renal cell carcinoma. Source: tumor tissue, taken from a patient whose treatment was nephrectomy without radiotherapy. CDR3 nucleotide sequence: TGTGCCAGCAGCGGCTGGGACAGCCTCCAAGAGACCCAGTACTTC. It specifies CASSGWDSLQETQYF.